Below, 12 T cell receptor beta chains from the same sample are listed, as sequenced in a study of OX40 agonist ivuxolimab in advanced cancers. The method was immunoSEQ multiplex PCR; TCRdb's version includes in-frame clones alone and lacks a portion of them. There are 95,000 to 100,000 clones in the sample; about 80% occur only once, and roughly 1.5% lies in the top ten. The sequences come from CD4+ or CD8+ T cells sorted from blood, collected in a trial of the OX40 agonist ivuxolimab. The receptors come from an adult with an advanced solid tumor such as melanoma, head and neck, liver or kidney cancer.

Only one count was recorded for this clone. The chain links TRBV19 to TRBJ1-2; 9 nucleotides align to TRBD1. V was pared by 7 bases and J by 4 bases, with 13 bases of the junction left unmatched. CDR3 length: 16 residues. The germline V gene has CDR1 LNHDA and CDR2 SQIVND (reference sequence). The chain's CDR3 is CASIQPGQGFSYGYTF. The CDR3 DNA follows: TGTGCCAGTATCCAACCGGGACAGGGATTTAGCTATGGCTACACCTTC.

J is TRBJ1-1 and V is TRBV28; unclear D gene. V gave up 4 bases and J gave up 3 bases, with 15 bases separating them. Germline V gene sequence: CDR1 MDHEN, CDR2 SYDVKM. The CDR3 extends over 15 amino acids. The CDR3 DNA follows: TGTGCCAGCAGTTCCCCGTCGGGCTCGGACACTGAAGCTTTCTTT. This sequence encodes CASSSPSGSDTEAFF. Supplemented by reference TRBV28 and TRBJ1-1, the full variable domain reads DVKVTQSSRYLVKRTGEKVFLECVQDMDHENMFWYRQDPGLGLRLIYFSYDVKMKEKGDIPEGYSVSREKKERFSLILESASTNQTSMYLCASSSPSGSDTEAFFGQGTRLTVV.

The chain recombines TRBV4-2 with TRBJ2-1; 14 nucleotides match TRBD2. CDR3 length: 18 amino acids. Germline V gene data show CDR1 as LGHNA and CDR2 as YNFKEQ. After removal of 6 bases from V and 0 bases from J, the junction contained 7 bases not matched to a gene. CDR3 sequence reads: CASRWTSGRPSSYNEQFF. The DNA of the CDR3 is TGTGCCAGCAGGTGGACTAGCGGGAGGCCGAGCTCCTACAATGAGCAGTTCTTC.

This clone occurred once. This chain connects TRBV5-8 to TRBJ2-5, with D perhaps matching TRBD1 (5 bases). CDR1 is SGHTS, CDR2 YDEGEE, per germline. The CDR3 totals 16 residues. Trimming left V 5 bases short and J 5 bases short, with 22 bases between. The CDR3 nucleotides read TGTGCCAGCAGTCTGGTGCAGGGTGGGCAAGGGGAGACCCAGTACTTC. Its translation: CASSLVQGGQGETQYF.

This clone appeared a few times. This rearrangement joins TRBV2 to TRBJ2-1; 10 bases map to TRBD1. In germline, CDR1 is SNHLY, CDR2 FYNNEI. The CDR3 covers 14 residues. Trimming at V came to 6 bases and at J to 7 bases, leaving 6 bases not matched to a gene. The DNA of the CDR3 is TGTGCCAGCAGCAGGGACAGGGGCGGTAATGAGCAGTTCTTC. Amino acid sequence: CASSRDRGGNEQFF.

The rearrangement links TRBV7-2 to TRBJ2-5; D call uncertain. The J call is doubtful: the DNA matches TRBJ2-7 better. Germline loops: CDR1 SGHTA, CDR2 FQGNSA. The CDR3 runs 14 residues. The CDR3 sequence: CASSLRRGIYEQYF. CDR3 nucleotide sequence: TGTGCCAGCAGCTTAAGGCGAGGTATCTACGAGCAGTACTTC.

The genes are TRBV6-8 and TRBJ2-2; the D is unclear. Trimming took 6 bases from V and 0 from J, leaving 8 bases between them. CDR3 length: 14 residues. Germline lookup yields CDR1 MNHGY and CDR2 SAAAGT. The CDR3 nucleotides read TGTGCCAGCAGGTCACAGCCGAACACCGGGGAGCTGTTTTTT. It translates to CASRSQPNTGELFF.

The genes are TRBV28 and TRBJ2-7; D possibly corresponds to TRBD1 (5 bases). Germline-derived CDR1 and CDR2 are MDHEN and SYDVKM. Trimming pared 5 bases from V and 6 bases from J, leaving 14 bases between. CDR3 size: 13 residues. The CDR3 region has the DNA TGTGCCAGCAGTGGCGTTATGGGGCCCGAGCAGTACTTC. Translating it yields CASSGVMGPEQYF. Full variable domain (missing parts from reference TRBV28 and TRBJ2-7): DVKVTQSSRYLVKRTGEKVFLECVQDMDHENMFWYRQDPGLGLRLIYFSYDVKMKEKGDIPEGYSVSREKKERFSLILESASTNQTSMYLCASSGVMGPEQYFGPGTRLTVT.

This sequence joins TRBV6-5 and TRBJ1-5; no reliable D call. The V gene's germline CDR1 is MNHEY and CDR2 SVGAGI. Trimming removed 8 bases at V and 0 bases at J, with 14 bases between. The CDR3 extends over 15 amino acids. For the CDR3, the DNA is TGTGCCAGCCGACTTCGGGAATATAGCAATCAGCCCCAGCATTTT. As protein: CASRLREYSNQPQHF.

This chain connects TRBV28 to TRBJ2-5, with D possibly TRBD1 on 6 matching bases. This CDR3 is built from 14 residues. Germline V gene sequence: CDR1 MDHEN, CDR2 SYDVKM. Trimming took 6 bases from V and 4 from J, leaving 15 bases between them. The CDR3 DNA follows: TGTGCCAGCAGGAGTCAGGGGAATGGAGAGACCCAGTACTTC. The encoded protein is CASRSQGNGETQYF.

The rearrangement joins TRBV28 to TRBJ2-5, with 10 nucleotides matching TRBD1. Germline V gives CDR1 MDHEN, CDR2 SYDVKM. The V segment lost 6 bases and the J segment 3 bases; nucleotides outside the gene matches: 7. CDR3 length: 15 residues. The CDR3 sequence: CASSRQTGGKETQYF. CDR3 DNA: TGTGCCAGCAGCCGACAGACAGGGGGCAAAGAGACCCAGTACTTC.

The chain employs TRBV14 and TRBJ2-6, with 8 positions matching TRBD1. This CDR3 is 15 amino acids long. The junction had 3 bases not matched to a gene; V was cut back by 3 bases and J by 5 bases. The germline gives CDR1 SGHDN, CDR2 FVKESK. CDR3 nucleotide sequence: TGTGCCAGCAGCCAGAACAGGGGGAGGGCCAACGTCCTGACTTTC. Protein sequence: CASSQNRGRANVLTF.